The 30 T cell receptor beta chains below were found in one sample sequenced in a study of T cell responses to AZD1222 COVID-19 vaccine. Data came from immunoSEQ multiplex PCR; TCRdb stores just in-frame clones and leaves some out. This table holds about 130,000 clones, about nine tenths found once. The sequences come from peripheral blood, collected on day 0 of MenACWY control vaccination. Receptors originate from an adult in good health.

The chain has TRBV28 and TRBJ1-2; D might be TRBD1 (6 bases). With 3 bases removed from V and 7 bases from J, the gap between germline ends came to 15 bases. CDR3 length equals 14 residues. Germline V gene data show CDR1 as MDHEN and CDR2 as SYDVKM. The CDR3 loop is CASSFGLGASGYTF. The CDR3 bases are TGTGCCAGCAGTTTTGGGTTGGGGGCCAGTGGCTACACCTTC.

This sequence joins TRBV9 and TRBJ1-2, with a possible D match to TRBD1 (6 bases). V was clipped by 0 bases and J by 4 bases, with 10 bases between them. The CDR3 sequence is 14 residues long. Germline CDR1 is SGDLS and CDR2 is YYNGEE. CDR3 sequence reads: CASSVGGQLYGYTF. CDR3 DNA sequence: TGTGCCAGCAGCGTAGGAGGACAGCTCTATGGCTACACCTTC.

This CDR3 is CARRTDQRFKSTDTQYF. In DNA form, the CDR3 reads TGTGCCCGACGGACGGACCAACGATTTAAAAGCACAGATACGCAGTATTTT. This chain joins TRBV19 and TRBJ2-3; D gene ambiguous. CDR3 size: 17 residues. The V gene lost 11 bases and the J gene lost 0 bases, with 24 bases spanning the gap. Germline loops: CDR1 LNHDA, CDR2 SQIVND (reference sequence).

The chain recombines TRBV7-3 with TRBJ1-2; 8 bases agree with TRBD1. CDR3 length: 13 amino acids. Trimming cost V 2 bases and J 4 bases; bases outside gene matches: 0. Germline V gene lookup returns CDR1 SGHTA and CDR2 FQGTGA. CDR3 sequence reads: CASSLGQGYGYTF. CDR3 DNA sequence: TGTGCCAGCAGCTTAGGACAGGGCTATGGCTACACCTTC.

The V gene is TRBV9, the J gene TRBJ2-5; D possibly corresponds to TRBD1 (6 bases). CDR1 is SGDLS and CDR2 is YYNGEE in the germline V gene. V gave up 4 bases and J gave up 1 base, with 8 bases separating them. This CDR3 has 13 residues. DNA for the CDR3: TGTGCCAGCAGCCGGACAGTCCAAGAGACCCAGTACTTC. It encodes CASSRTVQETQYF.

The chain recombines TRBV18 with TRBJ2-7; D is unclear. The CDR3 contains 12 residues. V was trimmed by 4 bases and J by 0 bases, leaving 4 bases between them. Germline CDR1 KGHSH, CDR2 LQKENI. The CDR3 DNA reads as TGTGCCAGCTCACTTTCCTCCTACGAGCAGTACTTC. Its protein product is CASSLSSYEQYF.

This chain uses TRBV11-2 with TRBJ2-4; TRBD2 agrees at 10 bases. V dropped 1 base and J dropped 3; count of bases not matched to a gene: 9. Germline V gene data show CDR1 as SGHAT and CDR2 as FQNNGV. CDR3 length: 18 amino acids. The CDR3: CASSLGLLAGAGKNIQYF. Written as DNA, the CDR3 is TGTGCCAGCAGCTTAGGCCTTCTAGCGGGAGCCGGCAAAAACATTCAGTACTTC.

The CDR3 DNA reads TGTGCCATCAGTGCTACTAGCGAATCCTACGAGCAGTACTTC. Translated, it gives CAISATSESYEQYF. The gene calls are TRBV10-3 and TRBJ2-7; 7 bases are shared with TRBD2. V dropped 4 bases and J dropped 1; count of bases not matched to a gene: 4. This CDR3 is 14 amino acids long. Looked up from germline, CDR1 is ENHRY and CDR2 is SYGVKD.

V is TRBV7-9 and J is TRBJ2-2; 12 bases line up with TRBD2. The CDR3 has 17 residues. J gave up 3 bases and V 4 bases, and 6 bases lay outside the gene matches. Germline V gives CDR1 SEHNR, CDR2 FQNEAQ (reference sequence). CDR3 DNA sequence: TGTGCCAGCAGCTCCAAGGGACTAGCGGGTTACACCGGGGAGCTGTTTTTT. The encoded protein is CASSSKGLAGYTGELFF.

This clone was detected once. The chain couples TRBV5-6 to TRBJ1-6, with D unresolved. V dropped 0 bases and J dropped 5 bases, with 15 bases sitting between them. Per germline, CDR1 SGHDT and CDR2 YYEEEE. The CDR3 loop spans 17 amino acids. This chain's CDR3 is CASSLARAGRNNSPLHF. The CDR3 bases are TGTGCCAGCAGCTTGGCCCGGGCAGGAAGGAATAATTCACCCCTCCACTTT.

V usage is TRBV2 and J usage is TRBJ2-1; 7 bases fit TRBD1. The CDR3 has 16 residues. The germline V gene encodes CDR1 SNHLY and CDR2 FYNNEI. With 2 bases clipped from V and 7 bases from J, the junction kept 11 bases outside the gene matches. CDR3 DNA: TGTGCCAGCAGTGAATCGAGGGGGCGGCGTTGGAATGAGCAGTTCTTC. Translating gives CASSESRGRRWNEQFF.

V and J are TRBV4-2 and TRBJ2-7; D gene unclear. This CDR3 comprises 14 residues. V was cut by 1 base and J by 0 bases, with 7 bases left in between. Germline V gene lookup returns CDR1 LGHNA and CDR2 YNFKEQ. Here the CDR3 DNA reads TGTGCCAGCAGCCAAGCTAGGAGCTCCTACGAGCAGTACTTC. Translating gives CASSQARSSYEQYF.

The genes are TRBV2 and TRBJ2-7, with a possible D match to TRBD1 (6 bases). The CDR3 sequence is 12 residues long. The germline V and J ends were trimmed by 3 bases and 4 bases, with 7 bases remaining between them. CDR1 and CDR2 from the germline V gene are SNHLY and FYNNEI. CDR3 in DNA: TGTGCCAGCAGTGAGAGGGGGTACGAGCAGTACTTC. Its translation: CASSERGYEQYF.

The rearrangement links TRBV5-4 to TRBJ1-2, with D perhaps TRBD1 (6 bases). This CDR3 contains 12 residues. Germline V CDR1 and CDR2: SGHNT, YYREEE (reference sequence). V shed 5 bases and J shed 4 bases, with 9 bases lying between them. CDR3 loop: CASRGAAYGYTF. The CDR3 DNA reads TGTGCCAGCAGGGGGGCCGCCTATGGCTACACCTTC.

V gene TRBV2 combines with J gene TRBJ2-2; 14 nucleotides line up with TRBD2. The J segment lost 4 bases and the V segment lost 7 bases, leaving 5 bases of the junction unmatched. Germline lookup yields CDR1 SNHLY and CDR2 FYNNEI. The CDR3 is 16 amino acids. CDR3 in DNA: TGTGCCAGCAACCGGGGACTAGCGGGAGTCACCGGGGAGCTGTTTTTT. This translates into CASNRGLAGVTGELFF.

This chain joins TRBV5-4 and TRBJ2-7; weak D call: TRBD1 (5 bases). CDR3 size: 14 residues. Germline V gene lookup returns CDR1 SGHNT and CDR2 YYREEE (reference sequence). The V end was cut by 1 base, the J end by 2 bases, with 10 bases between. This CDR3 is CASSLLGVPYEQYF. In DNA, the CDR3 is TGTGCCAGCAGCTTGCTAGGGGTACCCTACGAGCAGTACTTC.

Here the CDR3 DNA reads TGTGCCAGCAGTTTGGCGGGAGGGGGCTCTGGGGCCAACGTCCTGACTTTC. Protein: CASSLAGGGSGANVLTF. The chain joins TRBV28 to TRBJ2-6, with TRBD2 matching over 9 bases. The junction had 3 bases not matched to a gene; V was cut back by 3 bases and J by 0 bases. The CDR3 runs to 17 residues. CDR1 and CDR2 (germline): MDHEN, SYDVKM.

The chain uses TRBV6-5 and TRBJ2-7, with D perhaps given as TRBD1 or TRBD2 (5 bases each). Trimming removed 6 bases from V and 0 bases from J, with 15 bases in between. Germline CDR1 is MNHEY and CDR2 is SVGAGI. CDR3 length equals 15 residues. CDR3 in amino acids: CASRAGSGSSYEQYF. The CDR3 DNA sequence: TGTGCCAGCAGGGCAGGGTCAGGGAGCTCCTACGAGCAGTACTTC.

The genes are TRBV30 and TRBJ2-7; D not certain. The V end was cut by 2 bases, the J end by 4 bases, with 9 bases between. In germline, CDR1 is GTSNPN, CDR2 SVGIG (reference sequence). CDR3 length: 12 residues. The CDR3 region is CAWSTVRYEQYF. CDR3 nucleotides: TGTGCCTGGAGTACTGTCCGGTACGAGCAGTACTTC.

The rearrangement uses TRBV10-1 and TRBJ2-7; perhaps TRBD1 as D (6 bases). This CDR3 has 14 residues. V lost 9 bases to trimming and J lost 2 bases, with 17 bases between them. The germline V gene has CDR1 WNHNN and CDR2 SYGVQD (reference sequence). CDR3 sequence reads: CASLYGDTTYEQYF. CDR3 coding DNA: TGCGCCAGTCTGTATGGGGACACAACCTACGAGCAGTACTTC.

The chain couples TRBV2 to TRBJ1-1; maybe TRBD1 (6 bases). CDR1 SNHLY and CDR2 FYNNEI come from the germline V gene. V lost 10 bases and J 4 bases, leaving 13 bases between the germline ends. The CDR3 contains 12 residues. In nucleotides, the CDR3 is TGTGCCACACAGGGCCAGGTCACTGAAGCTTTCTTT. Residues: CATQGQVTEAFF. Together with reference TRBV2 and TRBJ1-1, the CDR3 gives the full variable domain: EPEVTQTPSHQVTQMGQEVILRCVPISNHLYFYWYRQILGQKVEFLVSFYNNEISEKSEIFDDQFSVERPDGSNFTLKIRSTKLEDSAMYFCATQGQVTEAFFGQGTRLTVV.

V is TRBV12-3 or TRBV12-4 and J is TRBJ2-3; no reliable D call. Trimming took 3 bases from V and 7 from J, leaving 8 bases between them. The CDR3 is 12 amino acids. The CDR3 DNA sequence: TGTGCCAGCAGTTTTTTTCGGAATACGCAGTATTTT. Protein product: CASSFFRNTQYF.

V is TRBV3-1 (or the pseudogene TRBV3-2) and J is TRBJ1-2; TRBD1 aligns across 8 bases. In germline, CDR1 is LGHDT, CDR2 YNNKEL (reference sequence). Trimming took 4 bases from V and 8 from J; bases not matched to a gene: 6. CDR3 length equals 13 residues. The CDR3 coding sequence is TGTGCCAGCAGCCCCCGGACAGGGAAGGGCTACACCTTC. This translates into CASSPRTGKGYTF.

This chain joins TRBV5-1 and TRBJ2-5; maybe TRBD1 (5 bases). The V and J ends lost 1 base and 1 base respectively, with 11 bases between them. The CDR3 sequence is 15 residues long. Germline CDR1 is SGHRS and CDR2 is YFSETQ. This CDR3 is CASSLSGAPQETQYF. Here the CDR3 DNA reads TGCGCCAGCAGCTTGTCTGGGGCCCCCCAAGAGACCCAGTACTTC.

V usage is TRBV27 and J usage is TRBJ1-1; D may be TRBD1 (5 bases). The V end was cut by 6 bases, the J end by 5 bases, with 7 bases between. CDR3 length equals 11 residues. The germline V gene has CDR1 MNHEY and CDR2 SMNVEV (reference sequence). The CDR3: CASRGGTEAFF. The CDR3, as DNA: TGTGCCAGCAGGGGGGGGACTGAAGCTTTCTTT.

The chain is built from TRBV7-8 and TRBJ2-1, with D unresolved. Germline CDR1 is SGHVS and CDR2 is FQNEAQ. There are 13 residues in the CDR3. V lost 5 bases to trimming and J lost 7 bases, with 12 bases between them. This CDR3 is CASSHLTRNEQFF. CDR3 nucleotide sequence: TGTGCCAGCAGCCACCTCACTCGTAATGAGCAGTTCTTC. The whole variable domain, remainder taken from reference TRBV7-8 and TRBJ2-1, is GAGVSQSPRYKVAKRGQDVALRCDPISGHVSLFWYQQALGQGPEFLTYFQNEAQLDKSGLPSDRFFAERPEGSVSTLKIQRTQQEDSAVYLCASSHLTRNEQFFGPGTRLTVL.

This clone appeared once. The gene calls are TRBV10-3 and TRBJ2-2; 7 bases are shared with TRBD1. Germline values: CDR1 ENHRY, CDR2 SYGVKD. CDR3 length: 14 residues. J was trimmed by 3 bases and V by 6 bases; bases with no gene match: 4. CDR3 bases: TGTGCCATCAGGGGGACAGACCACACCGGGGAGCTGTTTTTT. This encodes CAIRGTDHTGELFF.

The chain uses TRBV19 and TRBJ2-1; TRBD2 matches 7 bases. CDR3 length equals 17 residues. With V trimmed by 3 bases and J by 4 bases, 12 bases remained unmatched. Germline CDR1 and CDR2: LNHDA and SQIVND (reference sequence). CDR3: CASSIRGGGMGYNEQFF. CDR3 DNA: TGTGCCAGTAGTATTCGCGGGGGAGGTATGGGTTACAATGAGCAGTTCTTC.

CDR3: CASPSVVYYGYTF. The CDR3 region has the DNA TGTGCCAGCCCCTCCGTGGTTTACTATGGCTACACCTTC. V is TRBV21-1 and J is TRBJ1-2. TRBV21-1 is a pseudogene segment. CDR3 length: 13 amino acids.

This clone has only one observation. The chain links TRBV7-9 to TRBJ2-5; 10 bases align to TRBD2. CDR1 and CDR2 from the germline V gene are SEHNR and FQNEAQ (reference sequence). The CDR3 loop spans 17 amino acids. With 5 bases clipped from V and 3 bases from J, the junction kept 12 bases outside the gene matches. The CDR3 DNA follows: TGTGCCAGCAGCCCCCCATTACAGCGGGAGGGAGAAGAGACCCAGTACTTC. This codes for CASSPPLQREGEETQYF. The full variable domain, in which reference TRBV7-9 and TRBJ2-5 provide the parts outside the CDR3, is DTGVSQNPRHKITKRGQNVTFRCDPISEHNRLYWYRQTLGQGPEFLTYFQNEAQLEKSRLLSDRFSAERPKGSFSTLEIQRTEQGDSAMYLCASSPPLQREGEETQYFGPGTRLLVL.